This T cell receptor (beta chain) emerged from a study of long-term antiretroviral therapy in people with HIV. Regarding the study as a whole: Missing from the dataset were any data on ART adherence, viral resistance or therapy changes. Despite increasing after ART, diversity remained lower than that of transplant donor controls. Dominating the repertoire at all time points were the clones that expanded before ART.

Assay version v3.0 of immunoSEQ was used, and it was run at survey level. Method: immunoSEQ multiplex PCR; TCRdb's copy keeps in-frame clones and lacks some. Of under 50,000 clones in the sample, 94% were seen once. This clone has more than one count but fewer than ten. Its specificity is unknown. The V end was cut by 3 bases, the J end by 8 bases, with 19 bases between. This CDR3 has 16 residues. Germline values: CDR1 LNHNV, CDR2 YYDKDF (reference sequence). At minimum, one pre-ART and two post-ART PBMC samples were obtained from each donor. The clonotype was recovered from a man between 25 and 39 years old with HIV. This chain uses TRBV15 with TRBJ1-4; D perhaps matches TRBD1 (6 bases). The sequencing used unsorted PBMCs, collected almost 9.5 years after starting antiretroviral therapy. The CDR3 sequence: CATSSDILGAGEKLFF. The CDR3 DNA reads TGTGCCACCAGCAGCGATATACTGGGGGCAGGAGAAAAACTGTTTTTT.